This T cell receptor (beta chain) came from a study of radiotherapy plus CTLA-4 blockade in lung cancer. Study as a whole: Patients showed objective responses in about a sixth of cases, and disease control was achieved by 25% to 35%. General observations from the study: In blood, TCR clones derived from the tumor expanded after radiotherapy plus ipilimumab. Early clonal dynamics of blood T cells, together with interferon-beta, were reported as the best response predictor.

This clone showed up just a few times. Its antigen is unknown. Repertoires were generated with immunoSEQ multiplex PCR, while TCRdb's copy carries only in-frame clones and drops some. This sample has 40,000 to 45,000 clones, with approximately 70% found just once. With ipilimumab providing CTLA-4 blockade, focal radiation was administered to patients who had chemo-refractory metastatic non-small-cell lung cancer. CDR1 is SNHLY and CDR2 is FYNNEI in the germline V gene. The CDR3 runs to 14 residues. The germline V and J ends were trimmed by 3 bases and 4 bases, with 12 bases remaining between them. This material consisted of peripheral blood, taken from a patient treated with radiotherapy plus ipilimumab. V and J are TRBV2 and TRBJ1-2, with D tentatively TRBD1 (6 bases). This TCR came from a human donor with non-small cell lung cancer who had stable disease on radiotherapy plus ipilimumab. The CDR3 loop reads CASSDLNRVYGYTF. The CDR3 DNA follows: TGTGCCAGCAGTGACCTCAACAGGGTCTATGGCTACACCTTC.